These T cell receptor beta chains were read from a single sample in a study of radiation and T cells in renal cell carcinoma. Some clones are missing from TCRdb's copy, which holds only in-frame ones; the method was immunoSEQ multiplex PCR. The data show 120,000 or so clones, 85% to 90% seen once. Material: blood, obtained from a patient whose treatment included radiotherapy and nephrectomy. The origin of the receptors is a woman between 65 and 79 years old with renal cell carcinoma. CDR3s include the opening cysteine and the closing phenylalanine or tryptophan. D genes are given only for firm matches. The size entry is marked missing in some rows and otherwise reads once, few, many or a size class.

v_call,d_call,j_call,clone_size,cdr3_nt,cdr3_aa
TRBV6-5,-,TRBJ1-1,few,TGTGCCAGCACCCTCAGGGTAGGGACTGAAGCTTTCTTT,CASTLRVGTEAFF
TRBV6-6,-,TRBJ2-2,few,TGTGCCAGCATTGATGTCGGGGAGCTGTTTTTT,CASIDVGELFF
TRBV6-6,TRBD1,TRBJ1-2,-,TGTGCCACTTCGAGGGGGCCTAACTATGGCTACACCTTC,CATSRGPNYGYTF
TRBV6-5,-,TRBJ1-1,few,TGTGCCAGCAGTTACCGACGGAACACTGAAGCTTTCTTT,CASSYRRNTEAFF
TRBV9,-,TRBJ2-2,once,TGTGCCAGCAGCGTAGTTGGGGCGAACACCGGGGAGCTGTTTTTT,CASSVVGANTGELFF
TRBV10-3,TRBD1,TRBJ1-6,-,TGTGCCGTCGGAGGGACAGGGGGGTCACCCCTCCACTTT,CAVGGTGGSPLHF
TRBV30,TRBD2,TRBJ2-3,-,TGTGCCTGGAGCCGACTAGCGGGGGCCACAGATACGCAGTATTTT,CAWSRLAGATDTQYF
TRBV11-2,-,TRBJ1-2,-,TGTGCCAGCAGCTTAGGACAGTTTGGCTACACCTTC,CASSLGQFGYTF
TRBV27,-,TRBJ1-5,-,TGTGCCAGCAGTCCCCTGGGACCGGGGCAGCCCCAGCATTTT,CASSPLGPGQPQHF
TRBV9,TRBD1,TRBJ2-7,-,TGTGCCAGCAGCAGGACAGGCTCCTACGAGCAGTACTTC,CASSRTGSYEQYF
TRBV6-5,TRBD1,TRBJ1-2,-,TGTGCCACCAAGGGACAGGGGGCTTATGGCTACACCTTC,CATKGQGAYGYTF
TRBV4-2,-,TRBJ1-5,once,TGTGCCAGCAGCCAAGCCACGGGGGCTCAGCCCCAGCATTTT,CASSQATGAQPQHF
TRBV6-5,-,TRBJ1-5,-,TGTGCCAGCAGTCCACAGGGAAGCAGTCAGCCCCAGCATTTT,CASSPQGSSQPQHF
TRBV2,TRBD1,TRBJ1-6,-,TGTGCCAGCACGTTCCGGGACAGGGATTCACCCCTCCACTTT,CASTFRDRDSPLHF
TRBV5-1,-,TRBJ1-2,-,TGCGCCAGCACCACTGAAAGGGACCTGGGGGGCTACACCTTC,CASTTERDLGGYTF
TRBV29-1,-,TRBJ1-1,few,TGCAGCGTTGCCTTGACAGTCATGAACACTGAAGCTTTCTTT,CSVALTVMNTEAFF
TRBV30,-,TRBJ1-2,-,TGTGCCTGGAGTGTAACAATCTCCGGGAACTATGGCTACACCTTC,CAWSVTISGNYGYTF
TRBV9,-,TRBJ1-1,-,TGTGCCAGCAGCGTAGTCCCAGGGTCGATGGCCACTGAAGCTTTCTTT,CASSVVPGSMATEAFF
TRBV6-5,-,TRBJ2-3,-,TGTGCCAGCAGTTACGTGGGGGGGCCGACAGATACGCAGTATTTT,CASSYVGGPTDTQYF
TRBV7-9,-,TRBJ2-1,few,TGTGCCAGCAGCTTAAACGCGGTTAATGAGCAGTTCTTC,CASSLNAVNEQFF
TRBV9,TRBD2,TRBJ2-3,-,TGTGCCAGCAGCCCCCAGGGGAGGGCTAGCGGGTTCACAGATACGCAGTATTTT,CASSPQGRASGFTDTQYF
TRBV30,-,TRBJ1-1,-,TGTGCCTGGAGTGTGTCTGGTGCCACTGAAGCTTTCTTT,CAWSVSGATEAFF
TRBV10-3,-,TRBJ2-2,-,TGTGCCATCAAGACCTCCGCGAACACCGGGGAGCTGTTTTTT,CAIKTSANTGELFF
TRBV28,-,TRBJ2-7,-,TGTGCCAGCAGCCCTCTGACGGGGAGCTCCTACGAGCAGTACTTC,CASSPLTGSSYEQYF
TRBV19,TRBD1,TRBJ2-7,-,TGTGCCAGTAGTAAGGACAGGGGTACTATCTACGAGCAGTACTTC,CASSKDRGTIYEQYF
TRBV5-1,TRBD1,TRBJ1-4,-,TGCGCCAGCACCCGGGACAGCCCTTTGGATGAAAAACTGTTTTTT,CASTRDSPLDEKLFF
TRBV30,-,TRBJ2-1,-,TGTGCCTCAAACAGGGGAGGTTACAATGAGCAGTTCTTC,CASNRGGYNEQFF
TRBV7-7,-,TRBJ1-1,-,TGTGCTAGCAGCTTGGGGGGACGGGCCCCGACTGAAGCTTTCTTT,CASSLGGRAPTEAFF
TRBV14,-,TRBJ1-2,once,TGTGCCAGCAGCCAAGAAAAGGGGAACAACTATGGCTACACCTTC,CASSQEKGNNYGYTF
TRBV6-6,-,TRBJ1-2,once,TGTGCCAGCAGTCACTCCGGGGCAGATGGCTACACCTTC,CASSHSGADGYTF
TRBV7-9,-,TRBJ1-5,-,TGTGCCAGCAGCTCCGGGCTTCAGCCCCAGCATTTT,CASSSGLQPQHF
TRBV28,-,TRBJ1-2,-,TGTGCCACCGATGGCCTTGCTGGGGGGGACTATGGCTACACCTTC,CATDGLAGGDYGYTF